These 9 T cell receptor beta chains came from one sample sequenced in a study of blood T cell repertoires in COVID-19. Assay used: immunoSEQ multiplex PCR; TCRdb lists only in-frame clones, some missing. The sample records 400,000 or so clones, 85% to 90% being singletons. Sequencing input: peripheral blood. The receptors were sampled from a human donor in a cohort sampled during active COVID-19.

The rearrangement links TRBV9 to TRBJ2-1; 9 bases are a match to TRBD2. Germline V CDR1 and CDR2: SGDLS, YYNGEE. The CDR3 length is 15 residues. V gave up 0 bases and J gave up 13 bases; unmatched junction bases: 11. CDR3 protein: CASSVDSGRTGEQFF. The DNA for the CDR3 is TGTGCCAGCAGCGTAGACAGCGGGAGGACGGGTGAACAGTTCTTC.

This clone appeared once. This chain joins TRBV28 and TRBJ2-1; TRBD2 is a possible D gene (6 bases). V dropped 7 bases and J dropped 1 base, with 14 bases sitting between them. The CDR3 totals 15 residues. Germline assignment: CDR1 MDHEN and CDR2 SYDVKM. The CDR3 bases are TGTGCCAGCATCTACCGCGGGGCTTCCTACAATGAGCAGTTCTTC. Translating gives CASIYRGASYNEQFF.

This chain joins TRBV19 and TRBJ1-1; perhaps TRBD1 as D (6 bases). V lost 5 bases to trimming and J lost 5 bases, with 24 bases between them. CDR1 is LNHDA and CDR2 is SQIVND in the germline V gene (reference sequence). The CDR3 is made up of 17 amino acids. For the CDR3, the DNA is TGTGCCAGTAGTCGGGCGGGGGCAGGGGTTGTGTGGACTGAAGCTTTCTTT. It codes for CASSRAGAGVVWTEAFF.

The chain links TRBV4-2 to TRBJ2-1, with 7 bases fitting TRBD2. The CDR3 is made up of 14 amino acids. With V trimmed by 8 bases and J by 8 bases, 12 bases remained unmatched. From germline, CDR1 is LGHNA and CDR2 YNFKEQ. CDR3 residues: CASGPLAGDYEQFF. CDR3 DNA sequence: TGTGCCAGCGGGCCACTGGCGGGAGACTATGAGCAGTTCTTC.

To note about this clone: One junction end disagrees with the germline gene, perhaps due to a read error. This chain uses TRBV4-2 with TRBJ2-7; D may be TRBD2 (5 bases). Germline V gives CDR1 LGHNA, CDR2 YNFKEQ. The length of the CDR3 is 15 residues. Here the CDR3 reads CASSQERGQRNLVNF. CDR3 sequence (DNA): TGTGCCAGCAGCCAAGAAAGAGGGCAGAGGAACCTAGTGAACTTC.

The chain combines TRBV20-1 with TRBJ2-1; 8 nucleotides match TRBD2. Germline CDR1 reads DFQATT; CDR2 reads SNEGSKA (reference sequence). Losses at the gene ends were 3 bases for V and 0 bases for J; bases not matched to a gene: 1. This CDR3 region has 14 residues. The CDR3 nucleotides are TGCAGTGCTAGTAGCGGGGTCTCCTACAATGAGCAGTTCTTC. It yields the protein CSASSGVSYNEQFF.

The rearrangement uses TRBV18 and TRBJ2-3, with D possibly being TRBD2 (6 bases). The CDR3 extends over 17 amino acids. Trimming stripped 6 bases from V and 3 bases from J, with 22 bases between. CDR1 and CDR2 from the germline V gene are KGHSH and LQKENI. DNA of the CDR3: TGTGCCAGCTCTCCGGGTTTGGCGGGAACTTGGACAGATACGCAGTATTTT. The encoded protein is CASSPGLAGTWTDTQYF.

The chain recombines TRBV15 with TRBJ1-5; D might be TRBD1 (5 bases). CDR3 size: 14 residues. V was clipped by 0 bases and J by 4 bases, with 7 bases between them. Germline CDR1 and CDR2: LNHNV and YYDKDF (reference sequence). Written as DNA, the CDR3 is TGTGCCACCAGCAGAGATAAGGGGAATCAGCCCCAGCATTTT. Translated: CATSRDKGNQPQHF.

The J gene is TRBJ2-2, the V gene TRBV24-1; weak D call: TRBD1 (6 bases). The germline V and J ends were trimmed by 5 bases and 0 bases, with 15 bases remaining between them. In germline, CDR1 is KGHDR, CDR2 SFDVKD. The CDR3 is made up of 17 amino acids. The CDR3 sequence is CATSGGSGTPNTGELFF. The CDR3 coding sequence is TGTGCCACCAGTGGTGGGTCCGGGACACCGAACACCGGGGAGCTGTTTTTT.